These 14 T cell receptor beta chains were all obtained from the same sample, sequenced in a study of cytomegalovirus exposure and HLA in healthy donors. Researchers ran the PCR with 60 Vbeta and 13 Jbeta primers. Clones were read by immunoSEQ multiplex PCR, and TCRdb kept only the in-frame ones, dropping some. The sample contains around 84,000 clones, around 85% of which appear only once. Material: PBMCs. All receptors derive from a human donor in good health.

The chain has TRBV4-3 and TRBJ1-2; 7 bases match TRBD1. CDR3 length: 14 amino acids. Looked up from germline, CDR1 is LGHNA and CDR2 is YSLEER. V lost 4 bases and J lost 8; bases outside the gene matches: 10. CDR3 bases: TGCGCCAGCAGCCCAAACAGGGGTGTCGGCGGCTACACCTTC. Translation: CASSPNRGVGGYTF.

This sequence joins TRBV6-5 and TRBJ2-1, with a weak D call TRBD1 (5 bases). Germline lookup yields CDR1 MNHEY and CDR2 SVGAGI. With 0 bases removed from V and 6 bases from J, the gap between germline ends came to 15 bases. The CDR3 totals 16 residues. The CDR3, as DNA: TGTGCCAGCAGTTACTCGTCAGGGTATAGGGGCAATGAGCAGTTCTTC. Translating gives CASSYSSGYRGNEQFF.

The chain combines TRBV5-1 with TRBJ1-2, with D possibly matching TRBD1 (6 bases). V was trimmed by 4 bases and J by 6 bases, leaving 19 bases between them. The CDR3 is 15 amino acids. CDR1 is SGHRS, CDR2 YFSETQ, per germline. For the CDR3, the DNA is TGCGCCAGCAGCCCTGAACAGGGTAGGGTTAATGGCTACACCTTC. Its protein product is CASSPEQGRVNGYTF.

J is TRBJ1-2 and V is TRBV6-5; TRBD1 agrees at 10 bases. This CDR3 has 12 amino acids. The V segment lost 7 bases and the J segment 8 bases; nucleotides outside the gene matches: 4. Germline lookup yields CDR1 MNHEY and CDR2 SVGAGI. In DNA, the CDR3 is TGTGCCAGCAAAACGACAGGGGGCGGCTACACCTTC. Protein sequence: CASKTTGGGYTF.

The chain is built from TRBV27 and TRBJ2-1, with D uncertain. The germline V gene has CDR1 MNHEY and CDR2 SMNVEV (reference sequence). The V end was cut by 5 bases, the J end by 8 bases, with 10 bases between. The CDR3 sequence is 12 residues long. CDR3 nucleotides: TGTGCCAGCAGTCTGAGCCTGGATGAGCAGTTCTTC. Residues: CASSLSLDEQFF.

A word on this clone: A junction boundary mismatches the germline segment, possibly from a read error. The CDR3 DNA reads TGCAGCGTTGATACAGGGGGCAATCAGCCCCAGAATTTT. It translates to CSVDTGGNQPQNF. The chain recombines TRBV29-1 with TRBJ1-5; 9 bases match TRBD1. In germline, CDR1 is SQVTM, CDR2 ANQGSEA. This CDR3 contains 13 residues.

The chain uses TRBV9 and TRBJ2-3, with 12 bases that match TRBD2. Germline CDR1 SGDLS, CDR2 YYNGEE. The CDR3 runs to 15 residues. J lost 1 base, V lost 7 bases, and 4 bases had no gene match. In DNA, the CDR3 is TGTGCCAGCGGCTCTAGCGGGGGGGGCACAGATACGCAGTATTTT. Encoded protein: CASGSSGGGTDTQYF.

V usage is TRBV19 and J usage is TRBJ2-7; D is undetermined. The V end was cut by 0 bases, the J end by 7 bases, with 10 bases between. Per the germline V gene, CDR1 is LNHDA and CDR2 is SQIVND (reference sequence). This CDR3 comprises 13 residues. The CDR3, as DNA: TGTGCCAGTAGTATAGATTCGGAGTGGGAGCAGTACTTC. Translation: CASSIDSEWEQYF. Using reference TRBV19 and TRBJ2-7 for the parts outside the CDR3, the full variable domain is DGGITQSPKYLFRKEGQNVTLSCEQNLNHDAMYWYRQDPGQGLRLIYYSQIVNDFQKGDIAEGYSVSREKKESFPLTVTSAQKNPTAFYLCASSIDSEWEQYFGPGTRLTVT.

The rearrangement uses TRBV5-1 and TRBJ2-7; 10 positions match TRBD1. The germline V gene has CDR1 SGHRS and CDR2 YFSETQ. CDR3 size: 14 residues. Germline trimming cut 6 bases from V and 5 bases from J; bases unmatched to any gene: 8. CDR3 bases: TGCGCCAGCACTGGGACAGGGGTCGGCCACGAGCAGTACTTC. Encoded protein: CASTGTGVGHEQYF.

This chain connects TRBV18 to TRBJ2-5; 13 bases are a match to TRBD2. V trimming: 6 bases; J trimming: 2 bases; junction bases outside the gene matches: 9. The CDR3 is made up of 17 amino acids. The germline V gene encodes CDR1 KGHSH and CDR2 LQKENI. In DNA, the CDR3 is TGTGCCAGCTCGCGAGACCAACTAGCGGGGGGGCAAGAGACCCAGTACTTC. Amino acid sequence: CASSRDQLAGGQETQYF.

The chain combines TRBV11-3 with TRBJ2-1, with TRBD2 as a possible D gene (5 bases). Germline CDR1 is SGHNT and CDR2 is YENEEA. The length of the CDR3 is 14 residues. The germline V and J ends were trimmed by 5 bases and 9 bases, with 17 bases remaining between them. The CDR3 loop reads CASSQRRAGGEQFF. CDR3 in DNA: TGTGCCAGCAGCCAGAGGCGGGCCGGCGGTGAGCAGTTCTTC.

The chain recombines TRBV9 with TRBJ2-3; TRBD2 agrees at 12 bases. The CDR3 contains 17 residues. Germline V gene sequence: CDR1 SGDLS, CDR2 YYNGEE. J gave up 2 bases and V 3 bases, and 7 bases lay outside the gene matches. This CDR3 is CASSETGLAGITDTQYF. In DNA form, the CDR3 reads TGTGCCAGCAGCGAGACCGGACTAGCGGGGATCACAGATACGCAGTATTTT.

The sample holds a few counts of this clone. This chain uses TRBV10-3 with TRBJ1-1; D possibly corresponds to TRBD1 (5 bases). V lost 6 bases to trimming and J lost 3 bases, with 5 bases between them. The germline gives CDR1 ENHRY, CDR2 SYGVKD. The CDR3 consists of 11 residues. DNA for the CDR3: TGTGCCATCAGACAGGACACTGAAGCTTTCTTT. Its translation: CAIRQDTEAFF.

V usage is TRBV6-1 and J usage is TRBJ1-4, with a possible D match to TRBD1 (6 bases). With 3 bases removed from V and 4 bases from J, the gap between germline ends came to 12 bases. The CDR3 is 15 residues long. Germline V gene sequence: CDR1 MNHNS, CDR2 SASEGT. CDR3 in amino acids: CASSDRQVYNEKLFF. In nucleotides, the CDR3 is TGTGCCAGCAGTGACCGACAGGTCTATAATGAAAAACTGTTTTTT.